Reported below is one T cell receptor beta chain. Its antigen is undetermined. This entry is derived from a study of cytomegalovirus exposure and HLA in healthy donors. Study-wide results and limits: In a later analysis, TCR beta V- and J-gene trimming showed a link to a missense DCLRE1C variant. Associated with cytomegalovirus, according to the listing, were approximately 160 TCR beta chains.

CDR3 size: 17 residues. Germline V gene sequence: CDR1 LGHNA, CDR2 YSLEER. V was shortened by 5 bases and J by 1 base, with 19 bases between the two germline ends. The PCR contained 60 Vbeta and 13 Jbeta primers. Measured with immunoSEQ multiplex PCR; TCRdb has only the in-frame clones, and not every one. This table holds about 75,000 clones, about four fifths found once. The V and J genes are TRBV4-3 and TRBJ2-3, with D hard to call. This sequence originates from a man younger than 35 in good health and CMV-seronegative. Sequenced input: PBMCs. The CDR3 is CASSSRVEARGTDTQYF. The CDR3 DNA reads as TGCGCCAGCAGCTCGAGAGTAGAGGCTCGGGGCACAGATACGCAGTATTTT.